This TCR beta chain was sequenced in a study of blood T cell repertoires in COVID-19. The CDR3 is made up of 15 amino acids. V lost 0 bases, J lost 6 bases, and 5 bases stayed unmatched. Germline CDR1 PRHDT, CDR2 FYEKMQ (reference sequence). Clones were read by immunoSEQ multiplex PCR, and TCRdb kept only the in-frame ones, dropping some. The sample consists of some 150,000 clones, over 75% of them appearing once. The rearrangement links TRBV13 to TRBJ2-5; 9 bases align to TRBD1. The specimen was peripheral blood. The sequence was collected from a man aged 60 to 75 who had recovered from COVID-19. The CDR3 spells CASSLGTGGVKTQYF. The CDR3 coding sequence is TGTGCCAGCAGCTTAGGGACAGGGGGTGTTAAGACCCAGTACTTC.